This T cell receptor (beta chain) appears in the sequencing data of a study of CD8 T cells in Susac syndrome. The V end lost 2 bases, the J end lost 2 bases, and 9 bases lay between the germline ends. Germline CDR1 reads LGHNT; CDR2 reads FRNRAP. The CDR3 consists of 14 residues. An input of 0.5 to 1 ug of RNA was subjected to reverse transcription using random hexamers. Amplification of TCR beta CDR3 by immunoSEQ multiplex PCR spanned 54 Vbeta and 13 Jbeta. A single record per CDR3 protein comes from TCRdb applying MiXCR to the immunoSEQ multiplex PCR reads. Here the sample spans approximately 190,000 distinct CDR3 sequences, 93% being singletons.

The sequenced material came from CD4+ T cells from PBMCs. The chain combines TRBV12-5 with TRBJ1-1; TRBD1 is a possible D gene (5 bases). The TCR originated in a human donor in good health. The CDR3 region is CASGLTGSNTEAFF. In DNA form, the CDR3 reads TGTGCTAGTGGTTTGACAGGAAGCAACACTGAAGCTTTCTTT.